This T cell receptor beta chain was profiled in a study of T cell changes during pregnancy in multiple sclerosis. Measured with immunoSEQ multiplex PCR; TCRdb has only the in-frame clones, and not every one. The profile shows around 45,000 clones, approximately 90% of them singletons. This CDR3 has 11 amino acids. Germline V gene data show CDR1 as SGHTA and CDR2 as FQGNSA. J lost 11 bases, V lost 3 bases, and 1 base had no gene match. The chain combines TRBV7-2 with TRBJ2-5; TRBD2 agrees at 9 bases. The origin of this receptor is a female donor with multiple sclerosis, enrolled in a pregnancy study. The sequencing used CD4+ T cells from peripheral blood mononuclear cells, collected in the third trimester of pregnancy. The CDR3 loop is CASSFGLAQYF. In DNA, the CDR3 is TGTGCCAGCAGCTTTGGACTAGCGCAGTACTTC.